This TCR beta chain emerged from a study of beta chain features in type 1 diabetes (dated by TCRdb to 2017 to 2018). Concerning the study at large: Mean age, gender distribution, total cell number and subset yield were not different between patients and healthy donors. The study compared TCRB repertoires of sorted circulating CD4+ T cell subsets between recently diagnosed type 1 diabetes patients and matched healthy donors. A total of roughly 100 million sorted cells were examined across all samples, and a strong correlation was observed between cell number per subset and RNA yield. Naive and central memory subsets were obtained from all 30 or so donors, but regulatory and stem cell-like memory subsets were isolated from only 8 patients and roughly 8 healthy donors.

Details on this clone: The antigen it recognizes is unknown. No base quality information exists; no much larger clone differs at one position.

Study-level results and caveats: In all four CD4+ subsets, TCRB CDR3 length was moderately but significantly shorter in type 1 diabetes patients. Fewer insertions and more nucleotide deletions at VDJ recombination sites were observed in patients with type 1 diabetes, implying thymic rearrangement abnormalities. HLA sub-analyses involved small numbers of individuals, so any influence of HLA type on TCRB rearrangement remained unresolved. PCR may preferentially amplify shorter templates, but because patient and control samples were amplified and corrected together, any resulting skew would affect both groups equally. Because cDNA rather than genomic DNA was sequenced, highly expressing activated cells could have been over-represented, although no difference in activation and CD3 levels was found between groups. Naive, central memory and regulatory TCRB repertoires appeared to be more alike among patients than among healthy donors.

All of the isolated RNA was reverse transcribed with the High Capacity cDNA Reverse Transcription Kit, so expressed TCRB transcripts were sequenced. Naive, central memory and regulatory T cell samples underwent deep immunoSEQ sequencing, averaging approximately 3.3 million total reads per sample. Sorted cells were lysed in RLT buffer and RNA was extracted with DNase-treated RNeasy Micro or Mini kits, depending on cell number. To prevent cross-contamination, every cell subset was processed on its own, while patient and healthy donor samples were processed together. TCRB sequences were amplified from cDNA with the immunoSEQ multiplex PCR, producing 87-bp fragments spanning the CDR3 region. Amplicons were sequenced on the Illumina HiSeq platform. The published analysis was carried out like this. Synthetic template baselines were used to correct PCR bias computationally, reads within Hamming distance 2 were collapsed together, and singletons that could not be merged were discarded. By aligning reads against IMGT, V, D and J genes, CDR3 length, and insertions or deletions at six rearrangement sites were assigned. Within each subset, clonotype counts were normalized to sorted cell number, after which true diversity and Gini coefficients were computed with the tcR R package. The overlap coefficient, calculated on TCRB nucleotide sequences, was used to quantify repertoire sharing. Out-of-frame TCRB sequences from naive cells were analyzed as a proxy for the pre-selection repertoire. TCRdb took this table from immuneACCESS and kept in-frame rearrangements with V and J called. Such tables lack part of the clones; where checked against another copy, unresolved V genes explain under half of the gap, and the rest is unexplained. V and J calls and clone size are copied from that table; D and trimming were computed from the DNA. The sample table records under 350,000 clones; 24% of these occur just once. The top ten clonotypes cover around 0.011% of the sample.

At the junction V is shortened by 2 bases and J by 7 bases; bases outside the gene matches: 7. From cysteine to phenylalanine, the CDR3 is 16 amino acids long. Only the CDR3 part of the read is kept: 48 bases, read in frame from the first base. CDR1 and CDR2 were assigned from the germline V gene as MNHEY and SVGAGI. A single peripheral blood draw of 90 to 150 mL on average was collected from each donor into heparinised tubes. A BD FACSAria II and a panel including CD45RO, CCR7, CD25, CD127, CD95 and CD27 were used to sort naive, central memory, regulatory and stem cell-like memory CD4+ T cells. All sorted populations exceeded 98% purity. PBMCs were isolated right away by Lymphoprep density gradient centrifugation and were stained directly, without culture. Samples were stained and sorted in pairs, with one healthy donor and one patient per experiment, so that batch effects were minimized.

The rearranged segments are TRBV6-5 and TRBJ2-1; 11 bases in between match TRBD2. Sequenced material: naive CD4+ T cells from blood. The meaning of the sample's cell subset or site label: true naive CD4+ T cells. The clonotype was recovered from a woman aged 25-40 years with type 1 diabetes. The nucleotide sequence reads TGTGCCAGCAGTTACCTGAGACTAGCGGGAAGGAATGAGCAGTTCTTC. Its amino acids are CASSYLRLAGRNEQFF.